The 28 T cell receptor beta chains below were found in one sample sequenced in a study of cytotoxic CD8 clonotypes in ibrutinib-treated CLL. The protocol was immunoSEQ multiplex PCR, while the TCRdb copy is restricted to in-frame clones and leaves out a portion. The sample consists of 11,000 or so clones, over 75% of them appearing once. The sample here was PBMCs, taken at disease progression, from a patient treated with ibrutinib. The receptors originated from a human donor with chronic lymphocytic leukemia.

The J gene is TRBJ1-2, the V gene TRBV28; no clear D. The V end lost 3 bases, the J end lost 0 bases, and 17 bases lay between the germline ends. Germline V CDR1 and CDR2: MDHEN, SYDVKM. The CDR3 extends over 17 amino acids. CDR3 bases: TGTGCCAGCAGTTTGGCACGGGCGGGCACTGCTAACTATGGCTACACCTTC. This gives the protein CASSLARAGTANYGYTF.

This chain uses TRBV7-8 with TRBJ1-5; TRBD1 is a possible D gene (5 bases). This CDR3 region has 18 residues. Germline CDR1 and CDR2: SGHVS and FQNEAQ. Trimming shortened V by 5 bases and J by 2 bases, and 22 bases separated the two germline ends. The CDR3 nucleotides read TGTGCCAGCAGCCGTAAACCACAGGTCGGGGGTGGCAATCAGCCCCAGCATTTT. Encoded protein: CASSRKPQVGGGNQPQHF.

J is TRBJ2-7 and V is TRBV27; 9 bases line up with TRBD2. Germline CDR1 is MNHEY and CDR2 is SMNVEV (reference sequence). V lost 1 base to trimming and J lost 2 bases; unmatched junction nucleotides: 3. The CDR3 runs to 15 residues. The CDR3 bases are TGTGCCAGCAGTTTATTGGGACTAGCAGCCTACGAGCAGTACTTC. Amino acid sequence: CASSLLGLAAYEQYF.

The CDR3 is CASSFGDMGRNTGELFF. CDR3 sequence (DNA): TGTGCCAGCAGCTTCGGGGATATGGGTCGGAACACCGGGGAGCTGTTTTTT. V is TRBV28 and J is TRBJ2-2, with D maybe TRBD2 (5 bases). The CDR3 is 17 residues long. Trimming stripped 6 bases from V and 1 base from J, with 18 bases between. Germline CDR1 MDHEN, CDR2 SYDVKM.

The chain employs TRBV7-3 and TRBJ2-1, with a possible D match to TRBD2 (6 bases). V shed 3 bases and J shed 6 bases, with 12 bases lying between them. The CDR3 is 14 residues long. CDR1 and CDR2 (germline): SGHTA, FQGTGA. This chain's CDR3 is CASSFTRTTNEQFF. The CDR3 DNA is TGTGCCAGCAGCTTTACCAGGACTACCAATGAGCAGTTCTTC.

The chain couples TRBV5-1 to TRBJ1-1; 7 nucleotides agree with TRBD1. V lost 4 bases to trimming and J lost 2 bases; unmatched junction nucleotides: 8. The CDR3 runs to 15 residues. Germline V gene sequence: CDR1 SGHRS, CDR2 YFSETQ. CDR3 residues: CASSTQTGTNTEAFF. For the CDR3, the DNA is TGCGCCAGCAGCACCCAGACAGGGACTAACACTGAAGCTTTCTTT.

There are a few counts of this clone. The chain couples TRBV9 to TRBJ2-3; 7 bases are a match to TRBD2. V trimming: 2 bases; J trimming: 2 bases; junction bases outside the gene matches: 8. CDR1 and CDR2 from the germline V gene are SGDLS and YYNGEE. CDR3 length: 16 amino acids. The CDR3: CASSVGTTRLTDTQYF. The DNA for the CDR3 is TGTGCCAGCAGCGTGGGGACTACACGTCTCACAGATACGCAGTATTTT.

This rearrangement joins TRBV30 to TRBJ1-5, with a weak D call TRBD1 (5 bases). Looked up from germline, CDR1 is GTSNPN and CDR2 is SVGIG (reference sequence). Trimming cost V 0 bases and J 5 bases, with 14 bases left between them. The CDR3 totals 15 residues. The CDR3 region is CAWSVIGQGHQPQHF. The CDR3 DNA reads TGTGCCTGGAGTGTAATTGGGCAGGGCCATCAGCCCCAGCATTTT. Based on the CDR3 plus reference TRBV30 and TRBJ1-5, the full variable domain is SQTIHQWPATLVQPVGSPLSLECTVEGTSNPNLYWYRQAAGRGLQLLFYSVGIGQISSEVPQNLSASRPQDRQFILSSKKLLLSDSGFYLCAWSVIGQGHQPQHFGDGTRLSIL.

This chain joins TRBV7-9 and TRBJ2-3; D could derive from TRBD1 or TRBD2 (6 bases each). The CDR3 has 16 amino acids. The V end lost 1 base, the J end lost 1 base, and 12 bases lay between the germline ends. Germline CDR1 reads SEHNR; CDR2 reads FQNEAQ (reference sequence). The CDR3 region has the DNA TGTGCCAGCAGCTTAGTGGGGGGCGCCGGCACAGATACGCAGTATTTT. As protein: CASSLVGGAGTDTQYF. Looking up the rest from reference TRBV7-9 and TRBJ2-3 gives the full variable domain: DTGVSQNPRHKITKRGQNVTFRCDPISEHNRLYWYRQTLGQGPEFLTYFQNEAQLEKSRLLSDRFSAERPKGSFSTLEIQRTEQGDSAMYLCASSLVGGAGTDTQYFGPGTRLTVL.

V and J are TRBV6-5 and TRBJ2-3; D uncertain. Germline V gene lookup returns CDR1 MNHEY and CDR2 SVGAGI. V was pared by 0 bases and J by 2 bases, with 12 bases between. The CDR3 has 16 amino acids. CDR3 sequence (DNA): TGTGCCAGCAGTTACTCGATAGGGCTCAACACAGATACGCAGTATTTT. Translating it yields CASSYSIGLNTDTQYF.

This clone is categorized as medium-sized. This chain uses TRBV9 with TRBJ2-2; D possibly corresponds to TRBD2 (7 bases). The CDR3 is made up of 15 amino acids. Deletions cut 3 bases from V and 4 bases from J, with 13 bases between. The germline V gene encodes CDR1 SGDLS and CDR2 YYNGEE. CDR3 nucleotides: TGTGCCAGCAGCGGCGGGGGCGCGGTCACCGGGGAGCTGTTTTTT. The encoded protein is CASSGGGAVTGELFF.

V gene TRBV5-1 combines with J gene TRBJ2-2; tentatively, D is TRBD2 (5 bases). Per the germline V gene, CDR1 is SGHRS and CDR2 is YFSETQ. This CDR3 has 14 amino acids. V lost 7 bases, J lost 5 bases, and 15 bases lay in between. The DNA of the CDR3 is TGCGCCAGCGCCGGGGATCATGGTACCGGGGAGCTGTTTTTT. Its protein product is CASAGDHGTGELFF.

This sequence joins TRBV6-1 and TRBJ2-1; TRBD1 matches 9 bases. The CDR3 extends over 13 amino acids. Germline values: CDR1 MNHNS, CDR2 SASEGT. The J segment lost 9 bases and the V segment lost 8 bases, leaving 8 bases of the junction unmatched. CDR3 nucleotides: TGTGCCAGCGGAACACAGGGGGCGGGTGAGCAGTTCTTC. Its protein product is CASGTQGAGEQFF.

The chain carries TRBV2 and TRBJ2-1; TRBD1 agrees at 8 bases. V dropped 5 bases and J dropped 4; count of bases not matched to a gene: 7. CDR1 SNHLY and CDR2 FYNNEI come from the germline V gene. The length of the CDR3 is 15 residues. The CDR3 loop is CASSIDRGRYNEQFF. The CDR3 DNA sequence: TGTGCCAGCAGTATCGACAGGGGAAGATACAATGAGCAGTTCTTC.

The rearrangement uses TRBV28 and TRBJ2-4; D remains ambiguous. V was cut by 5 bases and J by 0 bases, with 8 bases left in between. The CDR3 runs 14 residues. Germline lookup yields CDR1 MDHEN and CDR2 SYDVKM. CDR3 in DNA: TGTGCCAGCAGTCCCCGGGCAGCCAAAAACATTCAGTACTTC. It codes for CASSPRAAKNIQYF.

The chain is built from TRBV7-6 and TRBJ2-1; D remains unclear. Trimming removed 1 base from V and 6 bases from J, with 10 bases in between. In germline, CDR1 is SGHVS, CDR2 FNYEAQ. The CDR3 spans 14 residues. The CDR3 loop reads CASSLGGFANEQFF. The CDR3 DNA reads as TGTGCCAGCAGCTTAGGAGGCTTTGCCAATGAGCAGTTCTTC.

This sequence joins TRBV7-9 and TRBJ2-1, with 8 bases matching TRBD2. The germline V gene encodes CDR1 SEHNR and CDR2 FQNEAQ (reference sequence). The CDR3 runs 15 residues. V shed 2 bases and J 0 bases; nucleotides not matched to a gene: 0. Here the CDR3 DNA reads TGTGCCAGCAGCTTAAGCGGGAGCTCCTACAATGAGCAGTTCTTC. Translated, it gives CASSLSGSSYNEQFF.

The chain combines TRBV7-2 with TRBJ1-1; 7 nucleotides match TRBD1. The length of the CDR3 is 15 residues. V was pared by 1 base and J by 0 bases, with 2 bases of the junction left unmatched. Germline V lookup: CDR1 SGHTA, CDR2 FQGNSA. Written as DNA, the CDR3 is TGTGCCAGCAGCTTAGTGGGACAGATGAACACTGAAGCTTTCTTT. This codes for CASSLVGQMNTEAFF.

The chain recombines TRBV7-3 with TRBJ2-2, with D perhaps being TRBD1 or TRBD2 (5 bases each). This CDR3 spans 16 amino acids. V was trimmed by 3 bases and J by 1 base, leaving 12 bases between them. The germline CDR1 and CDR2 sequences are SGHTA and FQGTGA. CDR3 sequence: CASSFQADKNTGELFF. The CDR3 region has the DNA TGTGCCAGCAGCTTCCAAGCGGACAAGAACACCGGGGAGCTGTTTTTT.

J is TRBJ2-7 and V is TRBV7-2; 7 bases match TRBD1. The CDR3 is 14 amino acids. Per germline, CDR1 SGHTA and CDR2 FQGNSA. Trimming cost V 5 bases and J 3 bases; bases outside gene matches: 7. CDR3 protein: CASSPAGTDYEQYF. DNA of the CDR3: TGTGCCAGCAGCCCAGCCGGGACAGACTACGAGCAGTACTTC.

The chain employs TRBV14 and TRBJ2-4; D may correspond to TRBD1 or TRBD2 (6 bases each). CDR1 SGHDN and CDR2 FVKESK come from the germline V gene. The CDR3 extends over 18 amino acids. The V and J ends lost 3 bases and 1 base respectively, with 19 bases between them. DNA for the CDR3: TGTGCCAGCAGCCATACCCATCAACAGGGACTGGCCAAAAACATTCAGTACTTC. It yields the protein CASSHTHQQGLAKNIQYF.

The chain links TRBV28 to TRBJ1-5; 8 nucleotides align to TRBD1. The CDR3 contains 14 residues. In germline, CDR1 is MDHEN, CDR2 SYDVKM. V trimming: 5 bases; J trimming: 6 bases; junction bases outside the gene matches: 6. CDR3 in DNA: TGTGCCAGCAGTCTACTCGACAGGGGTCAGCCCCAGCATTTT. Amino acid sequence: CASSLLDRGQPQHF. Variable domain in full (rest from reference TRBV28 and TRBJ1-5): DVKVTQSSRYLVKRTGEKVFLECVQDMDHENMFWYRQDPGLGLRLIYFSYDVKMKEKGDIPEGYSVSREKKERFSLILESASTNQTSMYLCASSLLDRGQPQHFGDGTRLSIL.

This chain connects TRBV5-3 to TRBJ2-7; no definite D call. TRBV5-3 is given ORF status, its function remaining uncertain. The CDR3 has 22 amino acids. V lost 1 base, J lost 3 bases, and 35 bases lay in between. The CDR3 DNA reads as TGTGCCAGAAGCTTGTGGACCTTACACCTTAGTTGTCCTATTGCATCCTTCTACGAGCAGTACTTC. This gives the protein CARSLWTLHLSCPIASFYEQYF.

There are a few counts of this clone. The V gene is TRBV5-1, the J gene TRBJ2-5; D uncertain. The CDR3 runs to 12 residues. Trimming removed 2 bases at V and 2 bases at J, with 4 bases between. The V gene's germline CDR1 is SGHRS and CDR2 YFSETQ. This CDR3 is CASSLGQETQYF. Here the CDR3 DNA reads TGCGCCAGCAGCTTAGGGCAAGAGACCCAGTACTTC.

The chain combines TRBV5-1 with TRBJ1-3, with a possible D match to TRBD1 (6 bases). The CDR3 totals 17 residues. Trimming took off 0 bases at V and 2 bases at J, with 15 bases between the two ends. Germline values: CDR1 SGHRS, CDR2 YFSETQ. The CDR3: CASSLGVGARAGNTIYF. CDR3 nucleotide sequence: TGCGCCAGCAGCTTGGGTGTGGGGGCCCGAGCTGGAAACACCATATATTTT.

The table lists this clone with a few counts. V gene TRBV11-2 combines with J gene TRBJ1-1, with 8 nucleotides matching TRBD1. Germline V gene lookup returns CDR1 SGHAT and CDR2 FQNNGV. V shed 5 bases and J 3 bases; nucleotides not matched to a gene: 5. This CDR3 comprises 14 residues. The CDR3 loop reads CASSTRTGHTEAFF. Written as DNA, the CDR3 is TGTGCCAGCAGCACCAGGACAGGGCACACTGAAGCTTTCTTT.

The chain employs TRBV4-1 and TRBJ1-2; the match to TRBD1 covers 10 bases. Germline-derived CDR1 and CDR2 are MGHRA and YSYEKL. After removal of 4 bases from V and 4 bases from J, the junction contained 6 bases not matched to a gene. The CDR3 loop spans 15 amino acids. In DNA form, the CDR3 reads TGCGCCAGCAGCCTTCCGGGACAGGGGACCTATGGCTACACCTTC. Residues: CASSLPGQGTYGYTF.

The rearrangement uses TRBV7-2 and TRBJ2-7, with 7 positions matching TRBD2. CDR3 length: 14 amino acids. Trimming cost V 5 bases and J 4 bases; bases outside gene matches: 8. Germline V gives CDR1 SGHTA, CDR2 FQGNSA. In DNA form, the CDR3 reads TGTGCCAGCAGCCCTCAGCGGGGCGGATACGAGCAGTACTTC. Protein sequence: CASSPQRGGYEQYF.